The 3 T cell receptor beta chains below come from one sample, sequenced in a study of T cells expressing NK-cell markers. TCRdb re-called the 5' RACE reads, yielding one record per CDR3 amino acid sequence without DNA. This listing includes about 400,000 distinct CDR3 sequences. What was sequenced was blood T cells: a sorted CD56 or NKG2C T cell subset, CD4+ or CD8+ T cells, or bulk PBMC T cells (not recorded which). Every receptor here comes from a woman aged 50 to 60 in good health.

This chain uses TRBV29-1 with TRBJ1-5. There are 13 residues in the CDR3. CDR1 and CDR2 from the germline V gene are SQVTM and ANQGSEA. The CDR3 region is CSVRDYSNQPQHF.

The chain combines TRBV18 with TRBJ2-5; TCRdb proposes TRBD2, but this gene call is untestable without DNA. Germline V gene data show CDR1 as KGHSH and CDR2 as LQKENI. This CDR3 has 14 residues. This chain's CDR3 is CASSPQPSSETQYF.

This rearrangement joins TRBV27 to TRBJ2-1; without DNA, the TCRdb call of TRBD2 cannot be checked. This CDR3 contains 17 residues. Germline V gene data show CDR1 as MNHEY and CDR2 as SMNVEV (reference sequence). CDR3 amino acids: CASSQRARDLRYNEQFF.